These 2 T cell receptor beta chains originate from one sample sequenced in a study of CD8 T cells in Susac syndrome. Random hexamers primed reverse transcription of about 0.45 to 1 ug RNA. TCRdb used MiXCR to reprocess the immunoSEQ multiplex PCR reads, holding one entry per CDR3 protein. The profile covers around 170,000 distinct CDR3 sequences, with around 95% appearing a single time and 0.15% to 0.2% taken by the ten largest. Input material: CD8+ T cells from PBMCs. The source is a human donor with Susac syndrome.

CDR3 DNA: TGCAGCGTTGACCAGGGGGGCAATGAGCAGTTCTTC. Its protein product is CSVDQGGNEQFF. The chain joins TRBV29-1 to TRBJ2-1; D is perhaps TRBD1 (7 bases). V was cut by 3 bases and J by 6 bases, with 9 bases left in between. Per the germline V gene, CDR1 is SQVTM and CDR2 is ANQGSEA. The CDR3 totals 12 residues.

The J gene is TRBJ2-7, the V gene TRBV7-9, with 7 bases identical to TRBD1. Unmatched junction bases numbered 4, after V lost 4 bases and J lost 1 base. Germline-derived CDR1 and CDR2 are SEHNR and FQNEAQ (reference sequence). This CDR3 is 14 amino acids long. The DNA for the CDR3 is TGTGCCAGCAGCTCCTCGACAGGGTCCTACGAGCAGTACTTC. Its translation: CASSSSTGSYEQYF.